This T cell receptor beta chain derives from a study of blood T cell repertoires in COVID-19. Looking at the study overall: The study drew acute and convalescent COVID-19 samples from the United States, Italy and Spain. PBMCs, B-cell-depleted T cells, or T cells were the source of the cDNA or gDNA that made up the material.

Authors' data handling: How many nucleated cells were present was estimated from reference gene primer amplification. Using immunoSEQ multiplex PCR, the repertoire was profiled, and TCRdb retains in-frame clones only, with some absent. V, J and clone size reflect that table, while D and trimming were determined from the DNA. The table has 150,000 to 200,000 clones, 70% to 90% seen once. Germline lookup yields CDR1 KGHSH and CDR2 LQKENI. The length of the CDR3 is 16 residues. The ends were cut back, 1 base at V and 0 bases at J, with 10 bases in the middle. This chain uses TRBV18 with TRBJ1-3, with a possible D match to TRBD1 (6 bases). This TCR came from a woman at least 80 years old with acute or convalescent COVID-19. Input material: peripheral blood. In nucleotides, the CDR3 is TGTGCCAGCTCACCACGGGGGCAGAGCTCTGGAAACACCATATATTTT. Residues: CASSPRGQSSGNTIYF.